The present T cell receptor beta chain was sequenced within a study of T cells in Graves' hyperthyroidism and ophthalmopathy. From germline, CDR1 is MNHEY and CDR2 SVGEGT. Trimming cost V 0 bases and J 5 bases, with 10 bases left between them. The CDR3 has 14 amino acids. There were TCR beta CDR3 regions amplified from RNA transcripts. HTBI primers were employed in a first-round RT-PCR of the TCR CDR3. TCRdb fed the multiplex PCR reads into MiXCR, producing one record per CDR3 protein. The sample yields hundreds of thousands of distinct CDR3 sequences, 14% to 15% seen once. This clonotype appeared a single time.

This clonotype was sampled from a woman in her forties with Graves' ophthalmopathy. The J gene is TRBJ2-5, the V gene TRBV6-2 or TRBV6-3; D is undetermined. Sequencing input: blood. In nucleotides, the CDR3 is TGTGCCAGCAGTTACTCGCTTCCGGTGGAGACCCAGTACTTC. Encoded protein: CASSYSLPVETQYF.